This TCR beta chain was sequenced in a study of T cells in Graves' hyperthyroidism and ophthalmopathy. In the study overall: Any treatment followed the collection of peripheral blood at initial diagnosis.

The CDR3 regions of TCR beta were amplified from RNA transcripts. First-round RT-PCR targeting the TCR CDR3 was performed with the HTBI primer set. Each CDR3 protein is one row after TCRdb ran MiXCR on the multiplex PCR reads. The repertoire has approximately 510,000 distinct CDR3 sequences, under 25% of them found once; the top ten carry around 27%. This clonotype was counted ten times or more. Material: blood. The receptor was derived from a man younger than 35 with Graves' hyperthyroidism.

CDR3 amino acids: CASSFGVGKTQYF. In nucleotides, the CDR3 is TGTGCCAGCAGTTTTGGGGTGGGGAAGACCCAGTACTTC. This chain uses TRBV6-5 with TRBJ2-5; no reliable D call. Trimming left V 4 bases short and J 6 bases short, with 12 bases between. CDR3 length: 13 residues. The germline gives CDR1 MNHEY, CDR2 SVGAGI.